Below, 15 T cell receptor beta chains from the same sample are listed, as sequenced in a study of blood T cell repertoires in COVID-19. Assay used: immunoSEQ multiplex PCR; TCRdb lists only in-frame clones, some missing. The sample lists about 170,000 clones, approximately 80% occurring once. Sequencing input: PBMCs or T cells enriched from blood (not recorded which). These TCRs come from a man aged 50-60 years who had recovered from COVID-19.

This clone was recorded once. The V call is TRBV25-1, the J call TRBJ1-5; 7 positions match TRBD1. The ends lost 3 bases at V and 7 bases at J; junction bases unmatched: 6. The CDR3 covers 14 residues. Germline V lookup: CDR1 MGHDK, CDR2 SYGVNS. The CDR3, as DNA: TGTGCCAGCAGTGAGACAGGGTATTTACAGCCCCAGCATTTT. Encoded protein: CASSETGYLQPQHF.

V gene TRBV23-1 combines with J gene TRBJ1-1; D perhaps matches TRBD1 (6 bases). Being an ORF, TRBV23-1 has a function that is uncertain. V dropped 7 bases and J dropped 1 base, with 13 bases sitting between them. The CDR3 has 14 residues. Here the CDR3 reads CASNHPTGNTEAFF. DNA for the CDR3: TGCGCCAGCAACCACCCGACAGGGAACACTGAAGCTTTCTTT.

The chain carries TRBV27 and TRBJ1-2, with unresolved D. Germline V gene lookup returns CDR1 MNHEY and CDR2 SMNVEV (reference sequence). The CDR3 contains 15 residues. V was clipped by 7 bases and J by 4 bases, with 19 bases between them. CDR3 sequence (DNA): TGTGCCAGCAATTCCTCCCCTGCGCGCGGCTATGGCTACACCTTC. Its translation: CASNSSPARGYGYTF.

This sequence joins TRBV3-1 (or the pseudogene TRBV3-2) and TRBJ2-1; the match to TRBD2 covers 13 bases. After removal of 1 base from V and 6 bases from J, the junction contained 6 bases not matched to a gene. The germline V gene has CDR1 LGHDT and CDR2 YNNKEL (reference sequence). The CDR3 has 17 residues. The CDR3 sequence is CASSQVLLAGGTNEQFF. The CDR3 DNA follows: TGTGCCAGCAGCCAAGTACTACTAGCGGGGGGGACCAATGAGCAGTTCTTC.

V and J are TRBV7-9 and TRBJ1-3; 8 bases agree with TRBD1. The J segment lost 0 bases and the V segment lost 5 bases, leaving 15 bases of the junction unmatched. Germline CDR1 is SEHNR and CDR2 is FQNEAQ (reference sequence). The CDR3 has 19 residues. The DNA for the CDR3 is TGTGCCAGCAGCCACAGAGCCCGGACAGGGTTAAGCTCTGGAAACACCATATATTTT. This encodes CASSHRARTGLSSGNTIYF.

J is TRBJ2-1 and V is TRBV14; tentative D call: TRBD2 (6 bases). This CDR3 comprises 12 residues. Trimming left V 6 bases short and J 9 bases short, with 12 bases between. CDR1 and CDR2 (germline): SGHDN, FVKESK. DNA of the CDR3: TGTGCCAGCAGGGGCACTAGCAGTGAGCAGTTCTTC. Translated, it gives CASRGTSSEQFF.

This clone has more than one count but fewer than ten. The CDR3 protein is CASSLLSEQYF. The CDR3 DNA reads as TGTGCCAGCAGCCTCCTATCCGAGCAGTACTTC. The chain couples TRBV3-1 (or the pseudogene TRBV3-2) to TRBJ2-7; D remains ambiguous. The CDR3 consists of 11 residues. The V and J ends lost 4 bases and 6 bases respectively, with 7 bases between them. CDR1 is LGHDT, CDR2 YNNKEL, per germline (reference sequence).

The rearrangement joins TRBV6-5 to TRBJ1-3; 7 positions match TRBD1. Losses at the gene ends were 6 bases for V and 0 bases for J; bases not matched to a gene: 5. The length of the CDR3 is 15 residues. The V gene's germline CDR1 is MNHEY and CDR2 SVGAGI. In DNA form, the CDR3 reads TGTGCCAGCAGCTCAGCAGGGGGCTCTGGAAACACCATATATTTT. Translating it yields CASSSAGGSGNTIYF.

The chain recombines TRBV11-2 with TRBJ2-1; tentative D call: TRBD2 (6 bases). Looked up from germline, CDR1 is SGHAT and CDR2 is FQNNGV. V gave up 2 bases and J gave up 9 bases, with 20 bases separating them. This CDR3 has 16 amino acids. The chain's CDR3 is CASSLFLTGGATEQFF. The CDR3 nucleotides read TGTGCCAGCAGCTTATTTTTAACGGGCGGGGCCACTGAGCAGTTCTTC.

V usage is TRBV7-3 and J usage is TRBJ2-3; 7 nucleotides align to TRBD2. J was trimmed by 1 base and V by 6 bases; bases with no gene match: 7. CDR1 is SGHTA and CDR2 is FQGTGA in the germline V gene. CDR3 length: 15 residues. The CDR3 DNA sequence: TGTGCCAGCAGTGACCCTAGCGGACGCACAGATACGCAGTATTTT. This translates into CASSDPSGRTDTQYF.

The table lists this clone with a few counts. At one end the junction does not follow the germline gene, possibly because of a read error. The J gene is TRBJ2-7, the V gene TRBV28; 9 bases are shared with TRBD1. CDR3 length: 15 residues. Germline V gene lookup returns CDR1 MDHEN and CDR2 SYDVKM. The CDR3 nucleotides read TGTGCCAGCAGATTCTCCGGGACAGGGTCCTCCGAGCAGTACTTC. Its protein product is CASRFSGTGSSEQYF.

The chain employs TRBV28 and TRBJ2-5; TRBD1 matches at 7 bases. Trimming removed 8 bases from V and 4 bases from J; junction bases left unmatched: 4. Germline lookup yields CDR1 MDHEN and CDR2 SYDVKM. This CDR3 spans 12 amino acids. The CDR3 DNA sequence: TGTGCCAGCGTACAGGGGTCAGAGACCCAGTACTTC. Encoded protein: CASVQGSETQYF.

The chain combines TRBV3-1 (or the pseudogene TRBV3-2) with TRBJ2-2; 12 bases line up with TRBD2. Germline CDR1 reads LGHDT; CDR2 reads YNNKEL (reference sequence). Trimming cost V 3 bases and J 0 bases; bases outside gene matches: 8. The CDR3 has 19 residues. The CDR3 nucleotides are TGTGCCAGCAGCCATTCGACTAGCGGGGGCCTCACGAACACCGGGGAGCTGTTTTTT. Amino acids: CASSHSTSGGLTNTGELFF.

This clone was seen once. The CDR3 DNA sequence: TGTGCCAGCAGCTTTCGATACAGGGAACAGCGTTCTAGCACAGATACGCAGTATTTT. This gives the protein CASSFRYREQRSSTDTQYF. This chain uses TRBV5-6 with TRBJ2-3, with D possibly being TRBD1 (6 bases). Looked up from germline, CDR1 is SGHDT and CDR2 is YYEEEE. Between the trimmed V and J ends, which lost 2 bases and 0 bases, there was a span of 22 bases. The length of the CDR3 is 19 residues.

This clone was recorded once. The V gene is TRBV19, the J gene TRBJ1-3, with 7 nucleotides matching TRBD1. CDR3 size: 14 residues. From germline, CDR1 is LNHDA and CDR2 SQIVND (reference sequence). The V and J ends lost 6 bases and 6 bases, in that order; junction bases with no gene match: 8. The CDR3 nucleotides read TGTGCCAGTAGACAACCGGGACAGTTAAACACCATATATTTT. Its translation is CASRQPGQLNTIYF.